This T cell receptor beta chain was identified during a study of vaccination effects on CD4 cells after COVID-19. Study-wide context: Of the BNT162b2 and mRNA-1273 vaccines, participants received two doses of one or the other.

Findings of the study overall: After vaccination, at late timepoints, clones induced by infection and by vaccine contracted markedly.

CDR3 size: 16 residues. Germline CDR1 reads KGHSH; CDR2 reads LQKENI. The V end lost 2 bases, the J end lost 5 bases, and 18 bases lay between the germline ends. In the ViraFEST assay, antigen-specific CD4+ clonotypes were identified by expansion after peptide-pool stimulation. CD4+ T cells were isolated after 10 days of culture. It was between March and December 2020 that the person had a SARS-CoV-2 infection confirmed by PCR. A density of approximately 2 million PBMC per well was used; these cells were cultured with around 11 IU/ml IL-2 and around 10 ug/ml peptides. On days 3 and 7, fresh IL-2 medium replaced half the medium. This clone has a handful of counts. Its antigen remains unidentified. Some clones are missing from TCRdb's copy, which holds only in-frame ones; the method was immunoSEQ multiplex PCR. There are 20,000 to 30,000 clones in the sample; around 78% occur only once, and 15% to 20% lies in the top ten.

The sequencing here drew on CD4+ T cells from PBMCs cultured with HCoV-NL63 spike peptides, taken before COVID-19 vaccination. The clonotype originates from a human donor who had a prior SARS-CoV-2 infection. The chain employs TRBV18 and TRBJ1-1; D might be TRBD1 (5 bases). DNA of the CDR3: TGTGCCAGCTCACCAGAGGGGCCCCATGGTAGGACTGAAGCTTTCTTT. This sequence encodes CASSPEGPHGRTEAFF.